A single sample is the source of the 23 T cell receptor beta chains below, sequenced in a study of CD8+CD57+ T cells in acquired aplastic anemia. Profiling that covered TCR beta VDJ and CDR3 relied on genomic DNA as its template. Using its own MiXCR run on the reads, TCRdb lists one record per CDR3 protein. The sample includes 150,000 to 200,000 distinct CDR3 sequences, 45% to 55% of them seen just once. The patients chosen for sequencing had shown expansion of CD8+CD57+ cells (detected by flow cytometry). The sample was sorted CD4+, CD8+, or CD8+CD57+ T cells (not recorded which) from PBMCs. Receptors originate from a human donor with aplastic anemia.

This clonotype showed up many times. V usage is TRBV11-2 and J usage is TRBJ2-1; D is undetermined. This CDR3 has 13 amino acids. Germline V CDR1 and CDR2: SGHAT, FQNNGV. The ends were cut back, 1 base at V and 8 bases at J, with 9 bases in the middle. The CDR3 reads CASSLAGTDEQFF. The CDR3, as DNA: TGTGCCAGCAGCTTAGCAGGAACCGATGAGCAGTTCTTC.

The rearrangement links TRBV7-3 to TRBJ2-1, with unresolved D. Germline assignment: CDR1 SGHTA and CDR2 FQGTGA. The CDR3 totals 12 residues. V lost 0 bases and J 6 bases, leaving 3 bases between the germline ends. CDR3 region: CASSLTSNEQFF. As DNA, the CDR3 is TGTGCCAGCAGCTTAACATCCAATGAGCAGTTCTTC.

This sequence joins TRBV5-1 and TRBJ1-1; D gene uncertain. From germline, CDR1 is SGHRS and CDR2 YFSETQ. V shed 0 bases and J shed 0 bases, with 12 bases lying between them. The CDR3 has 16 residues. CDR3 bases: TGCGCCAGCAGCTTGGGGTCCAGTCCCATGAACACTGAAGCTTTCTTT. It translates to CASSLGSSPMNTEAFF.

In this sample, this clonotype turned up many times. CDR3 in DNA: TGCAGTGCTAGGATGGGGGGGAATCTGGAGACCCAGTACTTC. Its protein product is CSARMGGNLETQYF. V gene TRBV20-1 combines with J gene TRBJ2-5, with 7 bases lining up with TRBD2. The V gene end was trimmed by 3 bases and the J gene end by 5 bases; junction bases not matched to a gene: 9. Germline CDR1 DFQATT, CDR2 SNEGSKA (reference sequence). The CDR3 has 14 residues.

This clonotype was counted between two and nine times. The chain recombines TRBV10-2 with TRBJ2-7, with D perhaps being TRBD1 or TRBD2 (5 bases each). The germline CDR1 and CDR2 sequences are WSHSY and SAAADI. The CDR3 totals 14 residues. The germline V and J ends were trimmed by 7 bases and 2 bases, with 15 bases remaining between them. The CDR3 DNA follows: TGCGCCAGCACAGGGACGGACATAACCTACGAGCAGTACTTC. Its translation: CASTGTDITYEQYF.

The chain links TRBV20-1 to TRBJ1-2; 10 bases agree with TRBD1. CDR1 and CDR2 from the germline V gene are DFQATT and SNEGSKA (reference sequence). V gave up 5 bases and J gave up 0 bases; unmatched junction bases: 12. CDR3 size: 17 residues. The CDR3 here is CSAPSFPGQGSNYGYTF. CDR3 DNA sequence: TGCAGTGCTCCATCCTTCCCGGGACAGGGGTCTAACTATGGCTACACCTTC.

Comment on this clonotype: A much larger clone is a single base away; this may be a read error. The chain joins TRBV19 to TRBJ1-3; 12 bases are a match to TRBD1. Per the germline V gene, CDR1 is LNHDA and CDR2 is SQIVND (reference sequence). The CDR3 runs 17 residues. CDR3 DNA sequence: TGTGCCAGTACCCCGACCGGGACAGGGGGCGGTGGAAACACCATACATTTT. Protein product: CASTPTGTGGGGNTIHF.

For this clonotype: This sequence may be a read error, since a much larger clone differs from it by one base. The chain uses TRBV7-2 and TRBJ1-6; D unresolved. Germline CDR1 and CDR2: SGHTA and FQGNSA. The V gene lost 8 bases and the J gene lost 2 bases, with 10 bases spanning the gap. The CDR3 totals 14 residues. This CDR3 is CASGTSPYNSPLHF. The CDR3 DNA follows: TGTGCCAGCGGCACGAGCCCCTATAATTCACCCCTCCACTTT.

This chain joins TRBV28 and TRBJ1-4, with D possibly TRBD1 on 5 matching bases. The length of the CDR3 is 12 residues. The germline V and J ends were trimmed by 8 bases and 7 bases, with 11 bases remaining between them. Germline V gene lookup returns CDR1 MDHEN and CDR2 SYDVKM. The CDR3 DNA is TGTGCCAGCGGTAGGGGATTTGAAAAACTGTTTTTT. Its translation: CASGRGFEKLFF.

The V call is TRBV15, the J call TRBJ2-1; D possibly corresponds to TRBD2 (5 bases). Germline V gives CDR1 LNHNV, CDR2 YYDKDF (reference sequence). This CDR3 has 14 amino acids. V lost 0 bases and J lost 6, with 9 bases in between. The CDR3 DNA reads TGTGCCACCAGCAGAGATATAGGACTCAATGAGCAGTTCTTC. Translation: CATSRDIGLNEQFF.

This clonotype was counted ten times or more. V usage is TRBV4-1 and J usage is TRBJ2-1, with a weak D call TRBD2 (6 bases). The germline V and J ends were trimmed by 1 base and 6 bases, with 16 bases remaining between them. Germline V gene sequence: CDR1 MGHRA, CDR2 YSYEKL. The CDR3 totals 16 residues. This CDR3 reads CASSQAGTAAANEQFF. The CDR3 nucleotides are TGCGCCAGCAGCCAAGCGGGGACTGCTGCCGCCAATGAGCAGTTCTTC.

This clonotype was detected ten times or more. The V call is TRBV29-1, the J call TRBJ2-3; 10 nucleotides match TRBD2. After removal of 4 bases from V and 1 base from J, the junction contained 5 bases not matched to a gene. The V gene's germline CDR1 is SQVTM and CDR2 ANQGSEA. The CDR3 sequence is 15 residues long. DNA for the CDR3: TGCAGCGTTGCCCAGCGGGAGGGGGGCACAGATACGCAGTATTTT. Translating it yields CSVAQREGGTDTQYF.

CDR3 amino acids: CASSVSLSGSLIGLAGEEETQYF. In DNA, the CDR3 is TGTGCCAGCAGCGTCAGTCTTTCGGGGAGCCTCATAGGACTAGCGGGGGAGGAAGAGACCCAGTACTTC. V gene TRBV9 combines with J gene TRBJ2-5, with 13 bases lining up with TRBD2. The CDR3 consists of 23 residues. Germline values: CDR1 SGDLS, CDR2 YYNGEE. V lost 2 bases to trimming and J lost 3 bases; unmatched junction nucleotides: 25.

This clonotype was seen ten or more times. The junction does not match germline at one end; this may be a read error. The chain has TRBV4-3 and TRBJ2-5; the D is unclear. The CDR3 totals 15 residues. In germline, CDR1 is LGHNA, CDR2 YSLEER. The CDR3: CASSQALLREEPQYF. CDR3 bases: TGCGCCAGCAGCCAGGCGCTTCTAAGGGAAGAGCCCCAGTACTTC.

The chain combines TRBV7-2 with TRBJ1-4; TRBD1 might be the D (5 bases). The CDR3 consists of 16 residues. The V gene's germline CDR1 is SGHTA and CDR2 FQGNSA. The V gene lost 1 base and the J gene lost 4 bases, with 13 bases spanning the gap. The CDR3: CASSLVGDSGNEKLFF. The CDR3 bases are TGTGCCAGCAGCTTAGTAGGGGACTCGGGTAATGAAAAACTGTTTTTT. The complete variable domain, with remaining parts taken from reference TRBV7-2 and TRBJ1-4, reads GAGVSQSPSNKVTEKGKDVELRCDPISGHTALYWYRQSLGQGLEFLIYFQGNSAPDKSGLPSDRFSAERTGGSVSTLTIQRTQQEDSAVYLCASSLVGDSGNEKLFFGSGTQLSVL.

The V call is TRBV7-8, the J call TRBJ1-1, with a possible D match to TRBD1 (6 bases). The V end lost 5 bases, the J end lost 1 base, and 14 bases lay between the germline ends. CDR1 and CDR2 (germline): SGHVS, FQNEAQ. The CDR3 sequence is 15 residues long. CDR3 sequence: CASSPARGGNTEAFF. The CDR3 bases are TGTGCCAGCAGCCCGGCCAGGGGAGGGAACACTGAAGCTTTCTTT.

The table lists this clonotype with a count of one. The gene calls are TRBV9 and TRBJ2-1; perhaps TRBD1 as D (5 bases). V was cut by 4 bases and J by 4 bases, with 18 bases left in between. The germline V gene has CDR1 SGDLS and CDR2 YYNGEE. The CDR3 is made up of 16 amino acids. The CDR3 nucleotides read TGTGCCAGCAGCCTCTCAAGTAGGGGTCCGTACAATGAGCAGTTCTTC. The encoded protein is CASSLSSRGPYNEQFF.

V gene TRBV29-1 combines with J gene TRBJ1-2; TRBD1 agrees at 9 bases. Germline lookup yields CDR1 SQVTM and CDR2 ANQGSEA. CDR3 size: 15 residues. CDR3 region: CSTIAGTGIIYGYTF. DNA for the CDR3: TGCAGTACTATTGCCGGGACAGGGATAATCTATGGCTACACCTTC.

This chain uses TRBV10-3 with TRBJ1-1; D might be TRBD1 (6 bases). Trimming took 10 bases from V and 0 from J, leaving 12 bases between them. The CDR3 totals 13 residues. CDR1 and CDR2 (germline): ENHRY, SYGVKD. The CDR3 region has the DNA TGTGCCACTGGACAGCTTATGAACACTGAAGCTTTCTTT. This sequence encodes CATGQLMNTEAFF.

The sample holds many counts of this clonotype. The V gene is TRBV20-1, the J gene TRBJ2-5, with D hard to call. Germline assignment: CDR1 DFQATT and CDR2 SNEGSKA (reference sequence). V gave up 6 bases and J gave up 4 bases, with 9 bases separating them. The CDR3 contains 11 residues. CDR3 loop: CSAVLTETQYF. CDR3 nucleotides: TGCAGTGCCGTTTTGACAGAGACCCAGTACTTC.

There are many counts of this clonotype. The CDR3 region is CATSVTGVGYEQYF. The CDR3, as DNA: TGTGCCACCAGCGTAACAGGGGTGGGGTACGAGCAGTACTTC. The chain has TRBV15 and TRBJ2-7; TRBD1 matches 7 bases. The junction had 8 bases not matched to a gene; V was cut back by 5 bases and J by 4 bases. The CDR3 covers 14 residues. CDR1 is LNHNV and CDR2 is YYDKDF in the germline V gene (reference sequence).

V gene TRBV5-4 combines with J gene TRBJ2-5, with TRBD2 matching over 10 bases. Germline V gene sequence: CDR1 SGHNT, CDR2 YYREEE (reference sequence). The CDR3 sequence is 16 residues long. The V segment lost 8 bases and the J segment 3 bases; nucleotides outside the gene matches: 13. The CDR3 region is CASSPPSGSAKETQYF. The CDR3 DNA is TGTGCCAGTAGTCCCCCTAGCGGGAGCGCGAAAGAGACCCAGTACTTC.

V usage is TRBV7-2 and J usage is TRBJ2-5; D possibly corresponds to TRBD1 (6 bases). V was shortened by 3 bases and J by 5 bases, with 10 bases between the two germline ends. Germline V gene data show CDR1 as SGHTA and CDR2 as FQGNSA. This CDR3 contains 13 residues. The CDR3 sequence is CASSFPTGETQYF. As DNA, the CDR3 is TGTGCCAGCAGCTTCCCCACAGGGGAGACCCAGTACTTC.